This T cell receptor beta chain was sequenced during a study of shared clonotypes between healthy human individuals. Generated by immunoSEQ multiplex PCR, the TCRdb table keeps only in-frame clones and is missing some. The top ten clones hold around 0.4% of a sample with 2 million to 2.5 million clones, over 85% of them seen once. Study results and limitations: Relative to their counterparts shared across all four donors, non-shared clonotypes exhibited diminished generation probabilities.

Regarding this clone: Its antigen is unidentified.

The V gene lost 3 bases and the J gene lost 2 bases, with 8 bases spanning the gap. The CDR3 has 12 amino acids. Per the germline V gene, CDR1 is SQVTM and CDR2 is ANQGSEA. Sequencing was done on a sample of naive CD4+ T cells from PBMCs. Subset defined: CD45RA+ positively selected. J is TRBJ2-7 and V is TRBV29-1; no reliable D call. This clonotype originated in a man aged 18 to 29 in good health. Some clones in this sample may be carry-over from other donors' samples. The CDR3 loop reads CSVESRTYEQYF. For the CDR3, the DNA is TGCAGCGTTGAGTCTAGAACCTACGAGCAGTACTTC.